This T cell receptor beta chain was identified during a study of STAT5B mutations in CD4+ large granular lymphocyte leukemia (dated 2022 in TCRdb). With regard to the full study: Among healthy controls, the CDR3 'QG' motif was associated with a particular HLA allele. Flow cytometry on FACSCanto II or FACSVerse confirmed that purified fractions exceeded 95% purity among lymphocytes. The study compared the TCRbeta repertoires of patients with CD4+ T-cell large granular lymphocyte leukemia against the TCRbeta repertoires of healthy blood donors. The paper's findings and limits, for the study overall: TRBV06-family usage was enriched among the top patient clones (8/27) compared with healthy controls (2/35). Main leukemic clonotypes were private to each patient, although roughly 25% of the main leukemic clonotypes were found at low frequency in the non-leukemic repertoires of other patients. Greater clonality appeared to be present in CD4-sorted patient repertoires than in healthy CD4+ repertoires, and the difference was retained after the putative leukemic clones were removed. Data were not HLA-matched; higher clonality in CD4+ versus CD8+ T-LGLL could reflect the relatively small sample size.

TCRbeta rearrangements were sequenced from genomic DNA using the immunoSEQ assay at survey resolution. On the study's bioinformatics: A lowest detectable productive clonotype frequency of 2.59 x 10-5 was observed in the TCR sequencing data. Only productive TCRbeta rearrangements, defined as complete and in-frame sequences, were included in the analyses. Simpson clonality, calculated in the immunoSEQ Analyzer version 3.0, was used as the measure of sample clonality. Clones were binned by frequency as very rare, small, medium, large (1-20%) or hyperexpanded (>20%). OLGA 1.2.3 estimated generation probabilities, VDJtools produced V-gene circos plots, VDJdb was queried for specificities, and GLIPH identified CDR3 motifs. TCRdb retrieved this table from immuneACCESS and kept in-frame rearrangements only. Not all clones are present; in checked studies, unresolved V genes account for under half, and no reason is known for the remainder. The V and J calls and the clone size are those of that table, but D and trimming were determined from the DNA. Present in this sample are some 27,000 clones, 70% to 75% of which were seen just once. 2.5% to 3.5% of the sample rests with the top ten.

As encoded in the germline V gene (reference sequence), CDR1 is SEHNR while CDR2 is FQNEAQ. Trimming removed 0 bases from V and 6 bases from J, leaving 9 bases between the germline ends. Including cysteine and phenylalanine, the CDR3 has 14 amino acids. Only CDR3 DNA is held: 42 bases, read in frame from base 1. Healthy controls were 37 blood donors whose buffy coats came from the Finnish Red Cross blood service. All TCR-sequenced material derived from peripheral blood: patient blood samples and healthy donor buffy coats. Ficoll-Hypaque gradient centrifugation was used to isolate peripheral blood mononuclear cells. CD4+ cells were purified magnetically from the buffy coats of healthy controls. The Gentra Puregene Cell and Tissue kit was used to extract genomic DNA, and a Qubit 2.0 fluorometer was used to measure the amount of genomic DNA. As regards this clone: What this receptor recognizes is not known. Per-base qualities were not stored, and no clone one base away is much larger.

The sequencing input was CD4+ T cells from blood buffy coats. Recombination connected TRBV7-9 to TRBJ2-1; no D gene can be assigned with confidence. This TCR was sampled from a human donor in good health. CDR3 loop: CASSLALTSNEQFF. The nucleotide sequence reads TGTGCCAGCAGCTTAGCCCTGACTTCCAATGAGCAGTTCTTC.